These 23 T cell receptor beta chains came from one sample sequenced in a study of OX40 agonist ivuxolimab in advanced cancers. Repertoires were generated with immunoSEQ multiplex PCR, while TCRdb's copy carries only in-frame clones and drops some. The sample records tens of thousands of clones, roughly nine tenths being singletons. Sequences were derived from CD4+ or CD8+ T cells sorted from blood, sampled in a trial of the OX40 agonist ivuxolimab. The receptors derive from an adult with an advanced solid tumor such as melanoma, head and neck, liver or kidney cancer.

This chain links TRBV30 with TRBJ2-4; D tentatively fits TRBD1 or TRBD2 (5 bases each). The CDR3 length is 15 residues. CDR1 is GTSNPN and CDR2 is SVGIG in the germline V gene (reference sequence). V lost 0 bases and J lost 0, with 9 bases in between. Here the CDR3 reads CAWSVGTLAKNIQYF. CDR3 in DNA: TGTGCCTGGAGTGTAGGGACGTTAGCCAAAAACATTCAGTACTTC.

V is TRBV6-6 and J is TRBJ2-2, with D possibly being TRBD1 (5 bases). The V end was cut by 8 bases, the J end by 6 bases, with 19 bases between. CDR1 and CDR2 from the germline V gene are MNHNY and SVGAGI (reference sequence). The CDR3 spans 15 residues. The CDR3 bases are TGTGCCAGCCTGGCCCGGCAGGGTCGGTCCGGGGAGCTGTTTTTT. Amino acid sequence: CASLARQGRSGELFF.

V is TRBV5-4 and J is TRBJ1-2; TRBD1 is a possible D gene (6 bases). V dropped 0 bases and J dropped 4 bases, with 13 bases sitting between them. The CDR3 totals 15 residues. Per germline, CDR1 SGHNT and CDR2 YYREEE (reference sequence). Written as DNA, the CDR3 is TGTGCCAGCAGCTTGGGGGGGCCGAATACCTATGGCTACACCTTC. Residues: CASSLGGPNTYGYTF.

This rearrangement joins TRBV30 to TRBJ1-3, with D unclear. V lost 0 bases and J lost 0, with 3 bases in between. The CDR3 has 13 amino acids. Germline CDR1 and CDR2: GTSNPN and SVGIG (reference sequence). Written as DNA, the CDR3 is TGTGCCTGGAGTGTCGACTCTGGAAACACCATATATTTT. The encoded protein is CAWSVDSGNTIYF.

CDR3 sequence reads: CASSLAGGGNTEAFF. For the CDR3, the DNA is TGTGCCAGCAGCTTGGCCGGCGGGGGGAACACTGAAGCTTTCTTT. The V and J genes are TRBV5-4 and TRBJ1-1, with TRBD1 as a possible D gene (5 bases). The CDR3 is made up of 15 amino acids. Trimming shortened V by 0 bases and J by 1 base, and 10 bases separated the two germline ends. Germline-derived CDR1 and CDR2 are SGHNT and YYREEE (reference sequence).

This rearrangement joins TRBV4-1 to TRBJ1-1; TRBD1 is a possible D gene (5 bases). V lost 0 bases and J 12 bases, leaving 14 bases between the germline ends. The CDR3 has 13 residues. The germline V gene has CDR1 MGHRA and CDR2 YSYEKL. CDR3 residues: CASSQETGAGSFF. The CDR3 bases are TGCGCCAGCAGCCAAGAAACAGGAGCTGGTTCTTTCTTT.

The V gene is TRBV30, the J gene TRBJ1-5; tentative D call: TRBD1 (5 bases). Germline V gives CDR1 GTSNPN, CDR2 SVGIG (reference sequence). V lost 3 bases to trimming and J lost 6 bases, with 15 bases between them. The CDR3 is 14 residues long. CDR3 coding DNA: TGTGCCTGGAGCTTTAAGGTAAGGGGTCAGCCCCAGCATTTT. Encoded protein: CAWSFKVRGQPQHF.

The chain couples TRBV9 to TRBJ2-2; D ambiguous. The germline V gene has CDR1 SGDLS and CDR2 YYNGEE. CDR3 length: 17 residues. V was shortened by 5 bases and J by 2 bases, with 19 bases between the two germline ends. CDR3 in DNA: TGTGCCAGCAGTGCGTATCTCGGCCTGACTAACACCGGGGAGCTGTTTTTT. Its protein product is CASSAYLGLTNTGELFF.

J is TRBJ2-3 and V is TRBV7-9; D is unclear. Trimming stripped 1 base from V and 3 bases from J, with 14 bases between. Per germline, CDR1 SEHNR and CDR2 FQNEAQ (reference sequence). CDR3 size: 16 residues. The CDR3 protein is CASSLGPGMGTDTQYF. CDR3 nucleotides: TGTGCCAGCAGCTTAGGCCCAGGCATGGGGACAGATACGCAGTATTTT. Filled out from reference TRBV7-9 and TRBJ2-3, the complete variable domain reads DTGVSQNPRHKITKRGQNVTFRCDPISEHNRLYWYRQTLGQGPEFLTYFQNEAQLEKSRLLSDRFSAERPKGSFSTLEIQRTEQGDSAMYLCASSLGPGMGTDTQYFGPGTRLTVL.

V and J are TRBV4-3 and TRBJ1-6; possible D gene TRBD1, 5 bases. CDR1 and CDR2 (germline): LGHNA, YSLEER. Trimming pared 4 bases from V and 0 bases from J, leaving 13 bases between. This CDR3 contains 17 residues. CDR3 DNA sequence: TGCGCCAGCAGCCCGGGGCCCCCGAGCTCCTATAATTCACCCCTCCACTTT. Encoded protein: CASSPGPPSSYNSPLHF.

This chain joins TRBV4-3 and TRBJ2-6; 10 positions agree with TRBD1. CDR1 LGHNA and CDR2 YSLEER come from the germline V gene. The V segment lost 1 base and the J segment 4 bases; nucleotides outside the gene matches: 4. The CDR3 runs 17 residues. CDR3 sequence reads: CASSQGDRGSGANVLTF. CDR3 nucleotides: TGCGCCAGCAGCCAAGGGGACAGGGGTTCCGGGGCCAACGTCCTGACTTTC.

The chain employs TRBV7-9 and TRBJ2-7; 14 nucleotides match TRBD2. J lost 5 bases, V lost 5 bases, and 2 bases had no gene match. Germline assignment: CDR1 SEHNR and CDR2 FQNEAQ (reference sequence). CDR3 length equals 14 residues. The CDR3 reads CASSRGLAGDEQYF. The DNA for the CDR3 is TGTGCCAGCAGCCGGGGACTAGCGGGAGACGAGCAGTACTTC.

The chain joins TRBV7-6 to TRBJ2-7; TRBD2 is a possible D gene (5 bases). The CDR3 loop spans 13 amino acids. Germline CDR1 is SGHVS and CDR2 is FNYEAQ. V was trimmed by 2 bases and J by 5 bases, leaving 10 bases between them. The CDR3 region is CASSLRGDDEQYF. In DNA form, the CDR3 reads TGTGCCAGCAGCTTACGGGGTGACGACGAGCAGTACTTC.

This clone showed up just a few times. The V and J genes are TRBV7-8 and TRBJ1-1; 7 bases are shared with TRBD1. The CDR3 spans 14 residues. Germline loops: CDR1 SGHVS, CDR2 FQNEAQ. The V and J ends lost 6 bases and 8 bases, in that order; junction bases with no gene match: 12. The CDR3 DNA follows: TGTGCCAGCAGTTCTAAGGGGGCCCAAGACGAAGCTTTCTTT. As protein: CASSSKGAQDEAFF.

This clone occurred once. The V gene is TRBV28, the J gene TRBJ2-7; D is unresolved. The CDR3 totals 12 residues. The V and J ends lost 0 bases and 3 bases respectively, with 3 bases between them. Per the germline V gene, CDR1 is MDHEN and CDR2 is SYDVKM. CDR3 sequence: CASSLWGYEQYF. For the CDR3, the DNA is TGTGCCAGCAGTTTATGGGGCTACGAGCAGTACTTC. Full variable domain (remainder filled in from reference TRBV28 and TRBJ2-7): DVKVTQSSRYLVKRTGEKVFLECVQDMDHENMFWYRQDPGLGLRLIYFSYDVKMKEKGDIPEGYSVSREKKERFSLILESASTNQTSMYLCASSLWGYEQYFGPGTRLTVT.

V usage is TRBV16 and J usage is TRBJ2-1, with 11 positions matching TRBD1. The CDR3 contains 17 residues. Germline V gene data show CDR1 as KGHSY and CDR2 as FQNENV. V lost 0 bases, J lost 6 bases, and 7 bases stayed unmatched. The CDR3 DNA follows: TGTGCCAGCAGCCAATCCGGGACAGGGGGGAATGGCAATGAGCAGTTCTTC. Amino acid sequence: CASSQSGTGGNGNEQFF.

This chain connects TRBV13 to TRBJ1-1; the D gene is possibly TRBD1 (6 bases). V dropped 0 bases and J dropped 0 bases, with 20 bases sitting between them. Germline V gene sequence: CDR1 PRHDT, CDR2 FYEKMQ (reference sequence). This CDR3 region has 19 residues. For the CDR3, the DNA is TGTGCCAGCAGCTTAGGCTTTCTGTTGGAAGGGGGAATGAACACTGAAGCTTTCTTT. This sequence encodes CASSLGFLLEGGMNTEAFF.

The chain has TRBV7-9 and TRBJ1-6, with D possibly TRBD1 on 6 matching bases. Trimming took 11 bases from V and 10 from J, leaving 15 bases between them. The germline gives CDR1 SEHNR, CDR2 FQNEAQ (reference sequence). This CDR3 has 12 amino acids. CDR3 amino acids: CAGQNRESPLHF. CDR3 nucleotide sequence: TGTGCCGGTCAAAACAGGGAATCACCCCTCCACTTT.

The V call is TRBV30, the J call TRBJ1-3; a weak D match, TRBD1 (6 bases). The CDR3 length is 15 residues. Between the trimmed V and J ends, which lost 2 bases and 0 bases, there was a span of 11 bases. Germline loops: CDR1 GTSNPN, CDR2 SVGIG (reference sequence). Here the CDR3 DNA reads TGTGCCTGGAGTCCGGACAGTAGCTCTGGAAACACCATATATTTT. This gives the protein CAWSPDSSSGNTIYF.

V is TRBV9 and J is TRBJ1-5, with D tentatively TRBD1 (6 bases). The CDR3 extends over 15 amino acids. Germline CDR1 SGDLS, CDR2 YYNGEE. V lost 3 bases to trimming and J lost 2 bases, with 12 bases between them. The CDR3 sequence is CASSGGGIGNQPQHF. In DNA form, the CDR3 reads TGTGCCAGCAGCGGAGGGGGGATCGGCAATCAGCCCCAGCATTTT. Full variable domain (missing parts from reference TRBV9 and TRBJ1-5): DSGVTQTPKHLITATGQRVTLRCSPRSGDLSVYWYQQSLDQGLQFLIQYYNGEERAKGNILERFSAQQFPDLHSELNLSSLELGDSALYFCASSGGGIGNQPQHFGDGTRLSIL.

The chain employs TRBV30 and TRBJ2-1; 11 nucleotides line up with TRBD2. The CDR3 has 15 amino acids. Germline CDR1 and CDR2: GTSNPN and SVGIG (reference sequence). J was trimmed by 3 bases and V by 2 bases; bases with no gene match: 3. CDR3 coding DNA: TGTGCCTGGAGTTTAGCGGGAGGGATCTACAATGAGCAGTTCTTC. This sequence encodes CAWSLAGGIYNEQFF.

This clone was detected only once. V usage is TRBV27 and J usage is TRBJ1-1; TRBD1 aligns across 10 bases. The length of the CDR3 is 15 residues. Germline V gene data show CDR1 as MNHEY and CDR2 as SMNVEV (reference sequence). Germline trimming cut 6 bases from V and 2 bases from J; bases unmatched to any gene: 6. CDR3 region: CASSRDRGGNTEAFF. The CDR3 region has the DNA TGTGCCAGCAGCCGGGACAGGGGAGGTAACACTGAAGCTTTCTTT.

V is TRBV7-3 and J is TRBJ1-4, with unresolved D. Trimming removed 1 base at V and 11 bases at J, with 14 bases between. The V gene's germline CDR1 is SGHTA and CDR2 FQGTGA. The CDR3 is 14 residues long. The CDR3 sequence: CASSLKTARGKLFF. The CDR3 DNA reads as TGTGCCAGCAGCTTAAAAACGGCCCGAGGGAAACTGTTTTTT.